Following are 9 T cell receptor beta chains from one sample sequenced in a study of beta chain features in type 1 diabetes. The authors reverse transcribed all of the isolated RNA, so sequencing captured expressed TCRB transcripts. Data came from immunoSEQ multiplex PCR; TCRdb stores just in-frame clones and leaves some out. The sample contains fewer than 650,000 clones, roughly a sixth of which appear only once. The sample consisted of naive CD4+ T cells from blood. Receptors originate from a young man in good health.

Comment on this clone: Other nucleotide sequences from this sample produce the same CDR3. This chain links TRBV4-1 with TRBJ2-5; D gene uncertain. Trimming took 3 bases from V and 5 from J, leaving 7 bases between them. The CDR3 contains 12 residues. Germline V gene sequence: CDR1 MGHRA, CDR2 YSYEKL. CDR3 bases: TGCGCCAGCAGCCAGGGTGGCGAGACCCAGTACTTC. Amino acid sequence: CASSQGGETQYF.

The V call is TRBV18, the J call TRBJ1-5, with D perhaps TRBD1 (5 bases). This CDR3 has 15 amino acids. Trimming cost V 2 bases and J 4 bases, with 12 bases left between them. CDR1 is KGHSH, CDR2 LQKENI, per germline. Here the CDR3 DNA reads TGTGCCAGCTCACCAAGGAGGGGAAATAATCAGCCCCAGCATTTT. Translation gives CASSPRRGNNQPQHF.

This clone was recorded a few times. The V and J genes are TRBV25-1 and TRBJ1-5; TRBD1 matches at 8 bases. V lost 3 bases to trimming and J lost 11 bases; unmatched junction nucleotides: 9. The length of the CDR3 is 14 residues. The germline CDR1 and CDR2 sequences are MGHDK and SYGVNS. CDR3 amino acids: CASSDPGQDSTQHF. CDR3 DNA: TGTGCCAGCAGTGATCCGGGACAGGATTCGACCCAGCATTTT.

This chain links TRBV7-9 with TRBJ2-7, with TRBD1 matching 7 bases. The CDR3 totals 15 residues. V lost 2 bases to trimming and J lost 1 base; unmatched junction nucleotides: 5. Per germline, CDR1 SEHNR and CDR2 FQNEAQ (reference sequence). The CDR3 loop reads CASSLYRDSSYEQYF. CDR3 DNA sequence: TGTGCCAGCAGCTTATACCGGGACAGTTCCTACGAGCAGTACTTC.

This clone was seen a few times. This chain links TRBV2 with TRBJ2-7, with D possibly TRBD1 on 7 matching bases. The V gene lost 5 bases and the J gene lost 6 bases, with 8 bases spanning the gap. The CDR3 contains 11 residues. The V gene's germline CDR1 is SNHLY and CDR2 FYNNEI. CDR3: CASSQGGEQYF. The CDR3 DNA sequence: TGTGCCAGCAGTCAGGGGGGCGAGCAGTACTTC.

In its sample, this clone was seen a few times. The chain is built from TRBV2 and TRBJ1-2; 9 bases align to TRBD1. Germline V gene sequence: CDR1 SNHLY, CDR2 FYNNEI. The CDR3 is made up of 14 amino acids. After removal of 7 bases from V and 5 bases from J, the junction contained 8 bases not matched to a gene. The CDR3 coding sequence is TGTGCCAGCACCACCGGGACAGGGAATTATGGCTACACCTTC. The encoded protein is CASTTGTGNYGYTF.

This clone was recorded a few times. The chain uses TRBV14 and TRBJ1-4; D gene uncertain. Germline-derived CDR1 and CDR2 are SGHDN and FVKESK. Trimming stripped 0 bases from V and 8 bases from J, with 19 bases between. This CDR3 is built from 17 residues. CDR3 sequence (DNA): TGTGCCAGCAGCCAAGAAACCTGGAGGAGGGTCCGGGAAAAACTGTTTTTT. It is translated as CASSQETWRRVREKLFF. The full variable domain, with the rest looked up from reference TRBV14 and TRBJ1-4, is EAGVTQFPSHSVIEKGQTVTLRCDPISGHDNLYWYRRVMGKEIKFLLHFVKESKQDESGMPNNRFLAERTGGTYSTLKVQPAELEDSGVYFCASSQETWRRVREKLFFGSGTQLSVL.

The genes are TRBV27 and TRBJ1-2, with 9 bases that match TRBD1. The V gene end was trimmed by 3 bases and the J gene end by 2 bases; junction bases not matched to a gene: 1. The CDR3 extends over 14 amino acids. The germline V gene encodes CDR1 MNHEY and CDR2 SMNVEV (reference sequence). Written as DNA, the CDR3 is TGTGCCAGCAGTTTGGGGACAGGGAACTATGGCTACACCTTC. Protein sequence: CASSLGTGNYGYTF.

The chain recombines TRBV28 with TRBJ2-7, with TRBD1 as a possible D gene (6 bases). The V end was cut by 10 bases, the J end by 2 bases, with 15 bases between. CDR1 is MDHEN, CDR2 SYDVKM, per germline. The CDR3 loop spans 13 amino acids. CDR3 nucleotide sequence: TGTGCCACCCACCGGGACAACGCCTACGAGCAGTACTTC. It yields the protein CATHRDNAYEQYF.